Detailed here is one TCR beta chain. The antigen remains unidentified. TCRdb reanalyzed the 5' RACE reads, giving one entry per CDR3 protein sequence and no DNA. The table for this sample gives 550,000 to 600,000 distinct CDR3 sequences. This sample was included in a study of T cells expressing NK-cell markers. Study results and caveats: Dominance of the CD3+CD56-NKG2C+ fraction by these clonotypes also held in several donors.

The length of the CDR3 is 18 residues. Per germline, CDR1 SGHKS and CDR2 YYEKEE (reference sequence). Material: blood T cells: a sorted CD56 or NKG2C T cell subset, CD4+ or CD8+ T cells, or bulk PBMC T cells (not recorded which). This sequence was found in a man aged 18-30 years in good health. The V gene is TRBV5-5, the J gene TRBJ2-2; TCRdb calls TRBD2, which cannot be checked without DNA. The CDR3 protein is CASSLHNLAGGPGGELFF.